The 17 T cell receptor beta chains below all came from one sample that was sequenced in a study of technical replicates of blood from a handful of donors. Method: immunoSEQ multiplex PCR; TCRdb's copy keeps in-frame clones and lacks some. The profile shows 55,000 to 75,000 clones, less than 95% of them singletons. The sample was PBMCs. The receptors were gathered from a human donor in good health. Some clones in this sample may be carry-over from other donors' samples.

The chain is built from TRBV5-6 and TRBJ2-1, with D maybe TRBD2 (6 bases). The ends were cut back, 0 bases at V and 0 bases at J, with 10 bases in the middle. CDR3 length: 16 amino acids. Germline V gene data show CDR1 as SGHDT and CDR2 as YYEEEE. CDR3 sequence: CASSLGAGSSYNEQFF. CDR3 sequence (DNA): TGTGCCAGCAGCTTGGGTGCGGGGTCCTCCTACAATGAGCAGTTCTTC.

The chain recombines TRBV10-3 with TRBJ1-2; 8 positions match TRBD1. The trim removed 3 bases at V and 5 bases at J, leaving 5 bases unmatched. CDR1 and CDR2 from the germline V gene are ENHRY and SYGVKD. There are 14 residues in the CDR3. The CDR3 sequence: CAISDRGRGYGYTF. In DNA, the CDR3 is TGTGCCATCAGTGACAGGGGGCGCGGGTATGGCTACACCTTC.

This rearrangement joins TRBV7-2 to TRBJ2-7, with 10 positions matching TRBD2. The CDR3 has 17 residues. J was trimmed by 0 bases and V by 6 bases; bases with no gene match: 11. The germline gives CDR1 SGHTA, CDR2 FQGNSA. The CDR3 region has the DNA TGTGCCAGCAGTCGACACGTTACTAGCGGGGTCTCCTACGAGCAGTACTTC. It translates to CASSRHVTSGVSYEQYF.

This chain links TRBV7-2 with TRBJ2-1; TRBD2 matches at 8 bases. The ends lost 4 bases at V and 2 bases at J; junction bases unmatched: 7. This CDR3 is built from 16 residues. Germline V CDR1 and CDR2: SGHTA, FQGNSA. CDR3 coding DNA: TGTGCCAGCAGCTACGTAGCGGGATCCACCTACAATGAGCAGTTCTTC. It yields the protein CASSYVAGSTYNEQFF.

J is TRBJ2-7 and V is TRBV27; D is perhaps TRBD1 (5 bases). V shed 3 bases and J shed 3 bases, with 9 bases lying between them. CDR3 size: 13 residues. CDR1 and CDR2 from the germline V gene are MNHEY and SMNVEV (reference sequence). Here the CDR3 reads CASSLGRDYEQYF. CDR3 nucleotides: TGTGCCAGCAGTTTGGGCAGGGACTACGAGCAGTACTTC.

Note on this clone: This same CDR3 is encoded by further DNA sequences in the sample. This chain uses TRBV5-1 with TRBJ2-1, with D possibly TRBD2 on 5 matching bases. Trimming took 3 bases from V and 4 from J, leaving 11 bases between them. This CDR3 has 14 amino acids. The germline V gene has CDR1 SGHRS and CDR2 YFSETQ. The CDR3 loop is CASSSAGGYNEQFF. CDR3 coding DNA: TGCGCCAGCAGCTCCGCGGGTGGTTACAATGAGCAGTTCTTC.

This clone was observed once. The rearrangement joins TRBV7-2 to TRBJ2-7, with a weak D call TRBD2 (5 bases). The germline V and J ends were trimmed by 5 bases and 3 bases, with 8 bases remaining between them. This CDR3 is 12 amino acids long. CDR1 and CDR2 (germline): SGHTA, FQGNSA. This CDR3 reads CASSPGNYEQYF. CDR3 bases: TGTGCCAGCAGCCCCGGGAACTACGAGCAGTACTTC.

This chain uses TRBV6-1 with TRBJ1-5; TRBD1 matches 8 bases. The CDR3 is 16 residues long. Trimming at V came to 4 bases and at J to 6 bases, leaving 11 bases not matched to a gene. Germline assignment: CDR1 MNHNS and CDR2 SASEGT. The CDR3 DNA sequence: TGTGCCAGCAGTGTATCCCGGACAGGGAGGCTTCAGCCCCAGCATTTT. This sequence encodes CASSVSRTGRLQPQHF.

The chain joins TRBV2 to TRBJ1-2, with 11 bases identical to TRBD1. CDR1 is SNHLY and CDR2 is FYNNEI in the germline V gene. The CDR3 consists of 15 residues. V shed 1 base and J 8 bases; nucleotides not matched to a gene: 6. CDR3 residues: CASSEGGQGARGYTF. The CDR3 coding sequence is TGTGCCAGCAGTGAAGGCGGACAGGGGGCTCGGGGCTACACCTTC.

The V and J genes are TRBV14 and TRBJ1-4, with a weak D call TRBD1 (5 bases). V lost 4 bases, J lost 13 bases, and 16 bases lay in between. The CDR3 runs to 13 residues. The germline V gene encodes CDR1 SGHDN and CDR2 FVKESK. CDR3: CASSPSQRGRLFF. The CDR3 DNA is TGTGCCAGCAGCCCAAGTCAAAGGGGAAGACTGTTTTTT.

The CDR3: CASSLLAGGMNNEQFF. The DNA for the CDR3 is TGTGCCAGCAGCTTACTAGCGGGAGGGATGAACAATGAGCAGTTCTTC. The chain is built from TRBV7-8 and TRBJ2-1; 12 bases agree with TRBD2. CDR1 and CDR2 (germline): SGHVS, FQNEAQ. V dropped 2 bases and J dropped 5; count of bases not matched to a gene: 4. This CDR3 is built from 16 residues.

The rearrangement joins TRBV10-2 to TRBJ2-1; 9 positions match TRBD2. Per germline, CDR1 WSHSY and CDR2 SAAADI. The trim removed 5 bases at V and 7 bases at J, leaving 0 bases unmatched. This CDR3 has 12 residues. DNA for the CDR3: TGCGCCAGCAGTACTAGCGGGAATGAGCAGTTCTTC. It translates to CASSTSGNEQFF.

This chain connects TRBV6-1 to TRBJ1-2; 9 bases are shared with TRBD1. V trimming: 2 bases; J trimming: 8 bases; junction bases outside the gene matches: 6. Looked up from germline, CDR1 is MNHNS and CDR2 is SASEGT. The CDR3 consists of 14 residues. CDR3 sequence (DNA): TGTGCCAGCAGTGAACTCCGGGACAGGGAGGGCTACACCTTC. This codes for CASSELRDREGYTF.

The CDR3 here is CSVDLGGKTEAFF. CDR3 nucleotide sequence: TGCAGCGTTGACCTAGGGGGCAAAACTGAAGCTTTCTTT. The rearrangement uses TRBV29-1 and TRBJ1-1, with 7 bases identical to TRBD1. Germline V gene lookup returns CDR1 SQVTM and CDR2 ANQGSEA. There are 13 residues in the CDR3. With 3 bases clipped from V and 5 bases from J, the junction kept 6 bases outside the gene matches.

The chain links TRBV7-9 to TRBJ2-7; perhaps TRBD1 as D (5 bases). Between the trimmed V and J ends, which lost 4 bases and 2 bases, there was a span of 9 bases. Germline lookup yields CDR1 SEHNR and CDR2 FQNEAQ (reference sequence). The CDR3 has 13 residues. In DNA form, the CDR3 reads TGTGCCAGCAGCTCGCCAGGGCCCTACGAGCAGTACTTC. Translation: CASSSPGPYEQYF.

V and J are TRBV5-1 and TRBJ1-2, with 7 bases lining up with TRBD1. This CDR3 contains 15 residues. Germline V lookup: CDR1 SGHRS, CDR2 YFSETQ. V was clipped by 4 bases and J by 0 bases; unmatched bases: 6. The CDR3 loop reads CASSTGQAANYGYTF. The CDR3 region has the DNA TGCGCCAGCAGCACCGGACAGGCCGCTAACTATGGCTACACCTTC. The full variable domain, in which reference TRBV5-1 and TRBJ1-2 provide the parts outside the CDR3, is KAGVTQTPRYLIKTRGQQVTLSCSPISGHRSVSWYQQTPGQGLQFLFEYFSETQRNKGNFPGRFSGRQFSNSRSEMNVSTLELGDSALYLCASSTGQAANYGYTFGSGTRLTVV.

The chain couples TRBV7-9 to TRBJ2-7, with a weak D call TRBD2 (6 bases). CDR3 length: 12 residues. Germline CDR1 reads SEHNR; CDR2 reads FQNEAQ (reference sequence). The V end was cut by 3 bases, the J end by 6 bases, with 9 bases between. The CDR3 region has the DNA TGTGCCAGCAGCTTTTTTAGCGGCGAGCAGTACTTC. Amino acids: CASSFFSGEQYF.